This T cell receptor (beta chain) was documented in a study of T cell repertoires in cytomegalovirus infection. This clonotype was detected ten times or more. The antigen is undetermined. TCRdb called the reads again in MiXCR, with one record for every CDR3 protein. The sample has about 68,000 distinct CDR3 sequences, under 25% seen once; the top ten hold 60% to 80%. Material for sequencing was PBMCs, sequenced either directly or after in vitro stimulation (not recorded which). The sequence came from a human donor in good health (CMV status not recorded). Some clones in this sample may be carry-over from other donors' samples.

The DNA of the CDR3 is TGTGCCAGCAGGAGGACAGGGGGCGATCAGCCCCAGCATTTT. Translating it yields CASRRTGGDQPQHF. V usage is TRBV12-3 or TRBV12-4 and J usage is TRBJ1-5, with 11 bases identical to TRBD1. V lost 6 bases and J lost 5; bases outside the gene matches: 3. CDR3 length: 14 residues.